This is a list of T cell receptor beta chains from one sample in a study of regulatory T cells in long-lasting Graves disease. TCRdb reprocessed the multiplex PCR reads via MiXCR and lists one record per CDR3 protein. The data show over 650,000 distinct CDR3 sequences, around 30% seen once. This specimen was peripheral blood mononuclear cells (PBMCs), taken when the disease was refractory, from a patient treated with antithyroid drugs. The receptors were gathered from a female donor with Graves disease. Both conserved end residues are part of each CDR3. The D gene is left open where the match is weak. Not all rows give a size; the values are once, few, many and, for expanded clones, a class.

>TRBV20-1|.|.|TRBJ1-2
CSARDPGTLGYGYTF
TGCAGTGCTAGAGATCCGGGAACCCTAGGCTATGGCTACACCTTC
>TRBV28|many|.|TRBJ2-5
CASRAPRVLETQYF
TGTGCCAGCAGAGCCCCCCGGGTTCTGGAGACCCAGTACTTC
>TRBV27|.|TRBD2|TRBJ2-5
CASAAGTSGETQYF
TGTGCCAGCGCAGCCGGGACTAGCGGAGAGACCCAGTACTTC
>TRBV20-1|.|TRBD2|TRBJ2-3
CSASAGGADTQYF
TGCAGTGCTAGTGCGGGAGGGGCAGATACGCAGTATTTT
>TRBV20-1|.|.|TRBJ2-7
CSARLRQAYEQYF
TGCAGTGCTAGACTAAGACAGGCCTACGAGCAGTACTTC
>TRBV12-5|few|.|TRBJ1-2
CASGETYGYTF
TGTGCTAGTGGGGAGACCTATGGCTACACCTTC
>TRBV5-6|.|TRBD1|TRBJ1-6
CASSRQGLEPLHF
TGTGCCAGCAGCCGACAGGGGTTAGAACCCCTCCACTTT
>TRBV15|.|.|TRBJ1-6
CATSRGQANSPLHF
TGTGCCACCAGCAGAGGTCAAGCTAATTCACCCCTCCACTTT
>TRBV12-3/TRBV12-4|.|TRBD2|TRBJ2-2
CASSLDVSGRNTGELFF
TGTGCCAGCAGTTTAGATGTTAGCGGGAGGAACACCGGGGAGCTGTTTTTT
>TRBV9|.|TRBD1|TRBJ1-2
CASSVASDRGLYGYTF
TGTGCCAGCAGCGTAGCTTCGGACAGGGGCCTCTATGGCTACACCTTC
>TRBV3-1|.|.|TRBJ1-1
CASSQHDTEAFF
TGTGCCAGCAGCCAACACGACACTGAAGCTTTCTTT
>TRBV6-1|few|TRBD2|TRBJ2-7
CASRDRLAGATTNYEQYF
TGTGCCAGCAGAGATAGACTAGCGGGAGCGACAACCAATTACGAGCAGTACTTC
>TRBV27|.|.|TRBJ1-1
CASSGRTPNTEAFF
TGTGCCAGCAGTGGCCGGACCCCGAACACTGAAGCTTTCTTT
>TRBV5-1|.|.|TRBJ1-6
CASSLAMVRSGYSPLHF
TGCGCCAGCAGCTTGGCAATGGTCAGGTCCGGGTATTCACCCCTCCACTTT
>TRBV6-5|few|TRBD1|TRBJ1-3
CASSYNQGAGGSGNTIYF
TGTGCCAGCAGTTATAACCAAGGGGCAGGGGGTTCTGGAAACACCATATATTTT
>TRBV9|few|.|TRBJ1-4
CASSVDLGAVTNEKLFF
TGTGCCAGCAGCGTAGATCTGGGGGCGGTCACTAATGAAAAACTGTTTTTT
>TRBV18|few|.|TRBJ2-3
CASSSGHADTQYF
TGTGCCAGCTCATCGGGACACGCGGATACGCAGTATTTT
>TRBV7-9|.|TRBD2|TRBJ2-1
CASSSPGTSTYNEQFF
TGTGCCAGCAGCTCCCCCGGGACTAGCACCTACAATGAGCAGTTCTTC
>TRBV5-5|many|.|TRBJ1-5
CASSLEGTQPQHF
TGTGCCAGCAGCTTGGAGGGAACCCAGCCCCAGCATTTT
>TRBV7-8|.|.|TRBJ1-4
CASGEGFNEKLFF
TGTGCCAGCGGGGAGGGGTTTAATGAAAAACTGTTTTTT
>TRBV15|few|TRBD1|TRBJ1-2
CATSREGQGAGYTF
TGTGCCACCAGCAGAGAGGGACAGGGGGCCGGCTACACCTTC
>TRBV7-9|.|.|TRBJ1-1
CASSLERGWGEAFF
TGTGCCAGCAGCTTAGAAAGGGGGTGGGGTGAAGCTTTCTTT
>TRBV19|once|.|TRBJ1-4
CASSIPTTRATNEKLFF
TGTGCCAGTAGTATTCCGACAACGCGTGCAACTAATGAAAAACTGTTTTTT
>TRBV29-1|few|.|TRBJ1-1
CSVDDAFF
TGCAGCGTTGATGACGCTTTCTTT
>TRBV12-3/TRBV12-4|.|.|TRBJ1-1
CASRPSGTLNTEAFF
TGTGCCAGCAGACCTTCCGGGACACTAAACACTGAAGCTTTCTTT
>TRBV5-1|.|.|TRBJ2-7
CASSLEAASYEQYF
TGCGCCAGCAGCTTGGAAGCGGCTTCCTACGAGCAGTACTTC
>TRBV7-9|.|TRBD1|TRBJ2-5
CASRTDRAGETQYF
TGTGCCAGCAGAACCGACAGGGCTGGGGAGACCCAGTACTTC
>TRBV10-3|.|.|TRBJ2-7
CASAATYEQYF
TGTGCCAGCGCGGCAACCTACGAGCAGTACTTC
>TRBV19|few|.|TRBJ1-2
CASSMSGLTGTNYGYTF
TGTGCCAGTAGTATGTCAGGTCTTACGGGGACTAACTATGGCTACACCTTC
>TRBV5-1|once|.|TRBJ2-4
CASSLAVGNIQYF
TGCGCCAGCAGCTTGGCGGTGGGAAACATTCAGTACTTC
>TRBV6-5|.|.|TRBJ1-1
CASSHSLTPEAFF
TGTGCCAGCAGTCACTCTTTGACACCCGAAGCTTTCTTT
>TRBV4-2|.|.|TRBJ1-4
CASSQRDGNEKLFF
TGTGCCAGCAGCCAAAGGGACGGGAATGAAAAACTGTTTTTT
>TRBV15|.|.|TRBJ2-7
CATSRDVSEEQYF
TGTGCCACCAGCAGAGATGTGTCGGAGGAGCAGTACTTC
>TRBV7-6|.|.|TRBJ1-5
CASSNPGQHQHF
TGTGCCAGCAGCAACCCTGGTCAGCACCAGCATTTT
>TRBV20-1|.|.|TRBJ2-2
CSARGAGGELFF
TGCAGTGCTCGGGGGGCGGGCGGGGAGCTGTTTTTT
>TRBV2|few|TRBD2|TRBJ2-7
CASSEVILAGSSYEQYF
TGTGCCAGCAGTGAAGTGATACTAGCGGGGAGCTCCTACGAGCAGTACTTC